Each of the 31 T cell receptor beta chains below was sequenced from the same sample in a study of a mutant IDH1 vaccine in newly diagnosed glioma. The time point is: week 11, during vaccination. Each dose delivered 300 ug of mutant IDH1 20-mer peptide subcutaneously with imiquimod. Antigen specificity for these receptors is unknown. Clones were sequenced by immunoSEQ multiplex PCR, and TCRdb holds only the in-frame ones, with some missing. The table includes about 62,000 clones, over 75% detected once. The source was PBMCs, collected from a glioma patient whose treatment included an IDH1 peptide vaccine. These receptors originate from a man aged 35 to 55 with glioma.

The chain links TRBV7-2 to TRBJ2-1, with D possibly matching TRBD1 (5 bases). Germline assignment: CDR1 SGHTA and CDR2 FQGNSA. Trimming pared 4 bases from V and 6 bases from J, leaving 19 bases between. The CDR3 is 16 amino acids. In DNA form, the CDR3 reads TGTGCCAGCAGCTCGAACGGCCCAGGGAAAGGCAATGAGCAGTTCTTC. This translates into CASSSNGPGKGNEQFF.

The genes are TRBV9 and TRBJ2-1; 10 bases map to TRBD2. The length of the CDR3 is 14 residues. CDR1 SGDLS and CDR2 YYNGEE come from the germline V gene. V gave up 2 bases and J gave up 9 bases; unmatched junction bases: 5. The CDR3, as DNA: TGTGCCAGCAGCGTCCTAGCGGGGGAGGGTGAGCAGTTCTTC. Protein: CASSVLAGEGEQFF. Full variable domain (remainder filled in from reference TRBV9 and TRBJ2-1): DSGVTQTPKHLITATGQRVTLRCSPRSGDLSVYWYQQSLDQGLQFLIQYYNGEERAKGNILERFSAQQFPDLHSELNLSSLELGDSALYFCASSVLAGEGEQFFGPGTRLTVL.

To note about this clone: Other DNA sequences in the same sample also yield this CDR3. The V and J genes are TRBV5-1 and TRBJ1-2; no reliable D call. CDR1 SGHRS and CDR2 YFSETQ come from the germline V gene. V was trimmed by 4 bases and J by 0 bases, leaving 13 bases between them. This CDR3 has 15 residues. CDR3 protein: CASSLEEGANYGYTF. The CDR3, as DNA: TGCGCCAGCAGCCTCGAGGAGGGAGCTAACTATGGCTACACCTTC.

The rearrangement links TRBV28 to TRBJ2-5, with TRBD2 matching 9 bases. The DNA end lines up better with TRBJ2-7; the J call may be wrong. Germline CDR1 and CDR2: MDHEN and SYDVKM. The CDR3 is 14 amino acids. The CDR3 region has the DNA TGTGCCAGCTTAGCGGGAGTAAGCTCTAACGAGCAGTACTTC. Residues: CASLAGVSSNEQYF.

The chain carries TRBV6-1 and TRBJ2-2; 9 bases match TRBD2. The V gene end was trimmed by 3 bases and the J gene end by 6 bases; junction bases not matched to a gene: 5. This CDR3 region has 15 residues. CDR1 MNHNS and CDR2 SASEGT come from the germline V gene. The chain's CDR3 is CASSEIRGGAGELFF. CDR3 coding DNA: TGTGCCAGCAGTGAGATCCGCGGGGGGGCCGGGGAGCTGTTTTTT.

The chain recombines TRBV5-5 with TRBJ1-2; TRBD1 matches 11 bases. The trim removed 3 bases at V and 2 bases at J, leaving 3 bases unmatched. Germline V gives CDR1 SGHKS, CDR2 YYEKEE (reference sequence). This CDR3 comprises 15 residues. The CDR3 spells CASSSGTGGNYGYTF. Written as DNA, the CDR3 is TGTGCCAGCAGCTCCGGGACAGGGGGAAACTATGGCTACACCTTC.

The genes are TRBV4-1 and TRBJ2-7, with TRBD2 matching over 8 bases. The CDR3 has 17 amino acids. Germline lookup yields CDR1 MGHRA and CDR2 YSYEKL. Trimming cost V 0 bases and J 4 bases; bases outside gene matches: 11. The CDR3 loop reads CASSQDAAQRELYEQYF. The DNA of the CDR3 is TGCGCCAGCAGCCAAGATGCAGCCCAGCGGGAGTTGTACGAGCAGTACTTC.

V usage is TRBV7-9 and J usage is TRBJ1-3, with 7 nucleotides matching TRBD1. The germline gives CDR1 SEHNR, CDR2 FQNEAQ (reference sequence). Trimming cost V 5 bases and J 1 base; bases outside gene matches: 11. The CDR3 covers 17 residues. The CDR3 DNA follows: TGTGCCAGCAGCGAAAGAGGGGGCATTTTTTCTGGAAACACCATATATTTT. Protein product: CASSERGGIFSGNTIYF.

This clone was counted a few times. The gene calls are TRBV18 and TRBJ2-7; 7 bases fit TRBD1. V shed 2 bases and J 6 bases; nucleotides not matched to a gene: 7. The CDR3 runs to 14 residues. Germline assignment: CDR1 KGHSH and CDR2 LQKENI. CDR3 sequence: CASSPRQGLGEQYV. The CDR3, as DNA: TGTGCCAGCTCACCAAGACAGGGTTTGGGCGAGCAGTACGTC.

This chain links TRBV27 with TRBJ1-1; weak D call: TRBD1 (5 bases). CDR3 length equals 13 residues. V was pared by 6 bases and J by 4 bases, with 12 bases between. From germline, CDR1 is MNHEY and CDR2 SMNVEV (reference sequence). This CDR3 reads CASRVQGATEAFF. CDR3 DNA sequence: TGTGCCAGCAGGGTGCAAGGGGCCACTGAAGCTTTCTTT.

The chain couples TRBV29-1 to TRBJ1-4, with D perhaps matching TRBD1 (6 bases). V was cut by 4 bases and J by 6 bases, with 15 bases left in between. The CDR3 length is 14 residues. The germline V gene has CDR1 SQVTM and CDR2 ANQGSEA. The DNA of the CDR3 is TGCAGCGTTGTGGGGGGGACATACGATGAAAAACTGTTTTTT. Translated, it gives CSVVGGTYDEKLFF.

The chain recombines TRBV4-3 with TRBJ1-6; TRBD1 is a possible D gene (6 bases). From germline, CDR1 is LGHNA and CDR2 YSLEER. The V and J ends lost 1 base and 7 bases respectively, with 11 bases between them. This CDR3 has 15 residues. CDR3 residues: CASSQGTGINSPLHF. The CDR3 bases are TGCGCCAGCAGCCAAGGTACAGGGATAAATTCACCCCTCCACTTT.

The chain carries TRBV11-2 and TRBJ2-7; no reliable D call. Per the germline V gene, CDR1 is SGHAT and CDR2 is FQNNGV. V gave up 5 bases and J gave up 0 bases, with 17 bases separating them. This CDR3 has 16 amino acids. CDR3 region: CASSPIRYSSSYEQYF. The CDR3 coding sequence is TGTGCCAGCAGCCCAATCCGGTACTCAAGCTCCTACGAGCAGTACTTC.

The rearrangement links TRBV25-1 to TRBJ1-2; 12 bases match TRBD1. Germline V gene data show CDR1 as MGHDK and CDR2 as SYGVNS. Germline trimming cut 0 bases from V and 5 bases from J; bases unmatched to any gene: 10. The length of the CDR3 is 18 residues. CDR3 sequence: CASSEYGTRDRGHYGYTF. The CDR3 bases are TGTGCCAGCAGTGAATATGGGACAAGGGACAGGGGGCATTATGGCTACACCTTC.

V gene TRBV6-4 combines with J gene TRBJ2-2, with D perhaps TRBD1 (6 bases). Trimming left V 4 bases short and J 5 bases short, with 11 bases between. The germline CDR1 and CDR2 sequences are MRHNA and SNTAGT. The CDR3 contains 14 residues. As DNA, the CDR3 is TGTGCCAGCAGTGTCCTTCAGGGGACCGGGGAGCTGTTTTTT. Translating it yields CASSVLQGTGELFF.

This rearrangement joins TRBV7-2 to TRBJ2-1; D is perhaps TRBD1 or TRBD2 (6 bases each). The CDR3 runs to 15 residues. The ends were cut back, 4 bases at V and 2 bases at J, with 12 bases in the middle. Looked up from germline, CDR1 is SGHTA and CDR2 is FQGNSA. The CDR3 is CASSSPGAPYNEQFF. The DNA for the CDR3 is TGTGCCAGCAGCTCTCCGGGGGCTCCCTACAATGAGCAGTTCTTC.

The rearrangement joins TRBV10-3 to TRBJ1-5; no clear D gene. The CDR3 is 15 amino acids. Germline CDR1 and CDR2: ENHRY and SYGVKD. Trimming cost V 4 bases and J 1 base, with 11 bases left between them. The CDR3 nucleotides are TGTGCCATCAGTGGGGGAATGAGAAGCAATCAGCCCCAGCATTTT. Its protein is CAISGGMRSNQPQHF.

The chain links TRBV29-1 to TRBJ2-7; D is unclear. Germline V CDR1 and CDR2: SQVTM, ANQGSEA. CDR3 length: 12 residues. Trimming left V 3 bases short and J 5 bases short, with 11 bases between. This CDR3 is CSVDLTPNEQYF. The CDR3 region has the DNA TGCAGCGTTGATTTAACCCCCAACGAGCAGTACTTC.

The chain uses TRBV30 and TRBJ2-5; 9 bases agree with TRBD1. Germline CDR1 and CDR2: GTSNPN and SVGIG (reference sequence). The length of the CDR3 is 15 residues. V lost 5 bases and J lost 0; bases outside the gene matches: 7. CDR3: CAWEGQGKHQETQYF. The CDR3 DNA is TGTGCCTGGGAAGGACAGGGGAAGCACCAAGAGACCCAGTACTTC. The variable domain in full, with the rest retrieved from reference TRBV30 and TRBJ2-5, is SQTIHQWPATLVQPVGSPLSLECTVEGTSNPNLYWYRQAAGRGLQLLFYSVGIGQISSEVPQNLSASRPQDRQFILSSKKLLLSDSGFYLCAWEGQGKHQETQYFGPGTRLLVL.

V and J are TRBV18 and TRBJ1-2; 8 nucleotides line up with TRBD1. Per the germline V gene, CDR1 is KGHSH and CDR2 is LQKENI. The CDR3 is 16 amino acids. V was pared by 4 bases and J by 4 bases, with 11 bases of the junction left unmatched. CDR3 DNA: TGTGCCAGCTCACAAGGACAGGGTTTGGGGACCTATGGCTACACCTTC. Translated, it gives CASSQGQGLGTYGYTF. Using reference TRBV18 and TRBJ1-2 for the parts outside the CDR3, the full variable domain is NAGVMQNPRHLVRRRGQEARLRCSPMKGHSHVYWYRQLPEEGLKFMVYLQKENIIDESGMPKERFSAEFPKEGPSILRIQQVVRGDSAAYFCASSQGQGLGTYGYTFGSGTRLTVV.

The chain has TRBV4-2 and TRBJ1-1; 7 nucleotides line up with TRBD1. V lost 2 bases, J lost 4 bases, and 7 bases stayed unmatched. This CDR3 comprises 15 residues. Germline V gene lookup returns CDR1 LGHNA and CDR2 YNFKEQ. This CDR3 reads CASSQYEQGSTEAFF. CDR3 nucleotides: TGTGCCAGCAGCCAATACGAACAGGGGAGCACTGAAGCTTTCTTT.

V is TRBV6-1 and J is TRBJ1-1; D is unresolved. Germline lookup yields CDR1 MNHNS and CDR2 SASEGT. Trimming pared 1 base from V and 7 bases from J, leaving 7 bases between. This CDR3 is 12 amino acids long. The CDR3 bases are TGTGCCAGCAGTGAAGGAAGTTTTGAAGCTTTCTTT. Amino acids: CASSEGSFEAFF.

The gene calls are TRBV28 and TRBJ2-7, with TRBD2 identical over 14 bases. Per the germline V gene, CDR1 is MDHEN and CDR2 is SYDVKM. The CDR3 sequence is 16 residues long. Trimming at V came to 6 bases and at J to 3 bases, leaving 7 bases not matched to a gene. CDR3 bases: TGTGCCAGCAGGTCTTTGGGACTAGCGGGGGACTACGAGCAGTACTTC. Amino acids: CASRSLGLAGDYEQYF.

The V call is TRBV7-9, the J call TRBJ1-4, with 9 positions matching TRBD1. Germline V CDR1 and CDR2: SEHNR, FQNEAQ (reference sequence). The CDR3 is 17 residues long. J lost 4 bases, V lost 6 bases, and 12 bases had no gene match. In DNA form, the CDR3 reads TGTGCCAGCAGTCGTGGGACAGGGAGATTTGGTAATGAAAAACTGTTTTTT. This gives the protein CASSRGTGRFGNEKLFF.

V gene TRBV4-2 combines with J gene TRBJ2-5, with 9 bases that match TRBD2. The CDR3 covers 17 residues. CDR1 is LGHNA and CDR2 is YNFKEQ in the germline V gene. Trimming cost V 4 bases and J 4 bases; bases outside gene matches: 13. CDR3 residues: CASSPRTSEPGGETQYF. In DNA form, the CDR3 reads TGTGCCAGCAGCCCCCGGACTAGCGAGCCGGGGGGAGAGACCCAGTACTTC.

This rearrangement joins TRBV4-1 to TRBJ2-2, with TRBD2 as a possible D gene (6 bases). This CDR3 is 15 amino acids long. In germline, CDR1 is MGHRA, CDR2 YSYEKL. The V end lost 4 bases, the J end lost 3 bases, and 12 bases lay between the germline ends. CDR3 in DNA: TGCGCCAGCAGCCCGGGGGACTTCTACACCGGGGAGCTGTTTTTT. It is translated as CASSPGDFYTGELFF.

The CDR3 protein is CASSLWRDQPQHF. The CDR3 DNA is TGTGCCAGCAGCTTATGGCGGGATCAGCCCCAGCATTTT. The chain joins TRBV7-3 to TRBJ1-5; D is uncertain. The CDR3 is 13 amino acids. The ends were cut back, 2 bases at V and 5 bases at J, with 7 bases in the middle. Germline-derived CDR1 and CDR2 are SGHTA and FQGTGA. The full variable domain, rest sourced from reference TRBV7-3 and TRBJ1-5, is GAGVSQTPSNKVTEKGKYVELRCDPISGHTALYWYRQSLGQGPEFLIYFQGTGAADDSGLPNDRFFAVRPEGSVSTLKIQRTERGDSAVYLCASSLWRDQPQHFGDGTRLSIL.

The chain links TRBV4-2 to TRBJ1-2; tentatively, D is TRBD1 (6 bases). CDR1 and CDR2 (germline): LGHNA, YNFKEQ. The CDR3 contains 15 residues. The germline V and J ends were trimmed by 6 bases and 3 bases, with 17 bases remaining between them. CDR3 nucleotides: TGTGCCAGCAGACGAAAACAGGGTTTGGACTATGGCTACACCTTC. Encoded protein: CASRRKQGLDYGYTF.

This rearrangement joins TRBV18 to TRBJ2-1, with unresolved D. The CDR3 runs to 13 residues. CDR1 KGHSH and CDR2 LQKENI come from the germline V gene. V shed 3 bases and J shed 0 bases, with 3 bases lying between them. The CDR3 here is CASSPFSYNEQFF. The DNA of the CDR3 is TGTGCCAGCTCACCGTTCTCCTACAATGAGCAGTTCTTC. The variable domain in full, with the rest retrieved from reference TRBV18 and TRBJ2-1, is NAGVMQNPRHLVRRRGQEARLRCSPMKGHSHVYWYRQLPEEGLKFMVYLQKENIIDESGMPKERFSAEFPKEGPSILRIQQVVRGDSAAYFCASSPFSYNEQFFGPGTRLTVL.

CDR3 sequence reads: CASSSRLTDTQYF. The CDR3 region has the DNA TGTGCCAGTAGTTCTCGTCTTACAGATACGCAGTATTTT. The rearrangement joins TRBV19 to TRBJ2-3, with D unresolved. Germline assignment: CDR1 LNHDA and CDR2 SQIVND (reference sequence). The CDR3 loop spans 13 amino acids. V was shortened by 5 bases and J by 3 bases, with 9 bases between the two germline ends.

This clone showed up just once. Other DNA variants within this sample encode the same CDR3. The V and J genes are TRBV6-1 and TRBJ2-3; 7 bases line up with TRBD2. The germline V gene has CDR1 MNHNS and CDR2 SASEGT. The junction had 8 bases not matched to a gene; V was cut back by 5 bases and J by 3 bases. This CDR3 spans 15 amino acids. CDR3 nucleotides: TGTGCCAGCAGTCCCGCGGGGGTAGGGACAGATACGCAGTATTTT. This codes for CASSPAGVGTDTQYF.